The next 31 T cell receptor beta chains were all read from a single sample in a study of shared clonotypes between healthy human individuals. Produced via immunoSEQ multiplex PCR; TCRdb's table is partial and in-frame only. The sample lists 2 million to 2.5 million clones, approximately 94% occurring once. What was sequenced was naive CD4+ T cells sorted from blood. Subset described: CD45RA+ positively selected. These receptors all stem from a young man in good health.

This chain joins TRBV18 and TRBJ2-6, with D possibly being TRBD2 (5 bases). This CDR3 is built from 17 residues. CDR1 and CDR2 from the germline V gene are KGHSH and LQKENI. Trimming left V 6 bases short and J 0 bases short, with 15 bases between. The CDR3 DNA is TGTGCCAGCTCGCAGTTCGAGGGAAACTCTGGGGCCAACGTCCTGACTTTC. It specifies CASSQFEGNSGANVLTF.

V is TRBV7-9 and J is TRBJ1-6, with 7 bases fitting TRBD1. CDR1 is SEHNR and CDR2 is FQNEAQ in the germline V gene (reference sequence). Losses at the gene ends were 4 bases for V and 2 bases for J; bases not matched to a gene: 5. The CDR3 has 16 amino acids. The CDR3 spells CASSSQGTAYNSPLHF. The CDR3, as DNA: TGTGCCAGCAGCTCACAGGGGACGGCCTATAATTCACCCCTCCACTTT.

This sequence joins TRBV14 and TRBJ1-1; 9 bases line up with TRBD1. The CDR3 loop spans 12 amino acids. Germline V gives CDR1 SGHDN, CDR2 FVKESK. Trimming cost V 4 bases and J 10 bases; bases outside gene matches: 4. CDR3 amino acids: CASSPDRGRAFF. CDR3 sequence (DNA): TGTGCCAGCAGCCCGGACAGGGGAAGAGCTTTCTTT.

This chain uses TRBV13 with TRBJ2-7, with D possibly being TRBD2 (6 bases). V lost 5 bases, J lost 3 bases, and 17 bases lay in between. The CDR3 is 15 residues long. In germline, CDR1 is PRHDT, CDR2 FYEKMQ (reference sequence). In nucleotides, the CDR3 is TGTGCCAGCAGCACCTGGACGGGACTTGGCTACGAGCAGTACTTC. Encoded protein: CASSTWTGLGYEQYF.

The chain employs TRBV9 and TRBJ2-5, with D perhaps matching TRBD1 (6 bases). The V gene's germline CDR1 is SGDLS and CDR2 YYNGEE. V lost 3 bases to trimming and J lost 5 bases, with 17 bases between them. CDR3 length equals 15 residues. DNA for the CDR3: TGTGCCAGCAGCGCGAGAGGGGGACAATTCGAGACCCAGTACTTC. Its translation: CASSARGGQFETQYF. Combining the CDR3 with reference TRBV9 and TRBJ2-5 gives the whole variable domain DSGVTQTPKHLITATGQRVTLRCSPRSGDLSVYWYQQSLDQGLQFLIQYYNGEERAKGNILERFSAQQFPDLHSELNLSSLELGDSALYFCASSARGGQFETQYFGPGTRLLVL.

CDR3 sequence (DNA): TGTGCCAGCAGCGGGACGTCGGGAGGGTACTACAATGAGCAGTTCTTC. The encoded protein is CASSGTSGGYYNEQFF. The genes are TRBV28 and TRBJ2-1; 8 bases are a match to TRBD2. Germline loops: CDR1 MDHEN, CDR2 SYDVKM. V shed 6 bases and J 3 bases; nucleotides not matched to a gene: 10. The CDR3 length is 16 residues.

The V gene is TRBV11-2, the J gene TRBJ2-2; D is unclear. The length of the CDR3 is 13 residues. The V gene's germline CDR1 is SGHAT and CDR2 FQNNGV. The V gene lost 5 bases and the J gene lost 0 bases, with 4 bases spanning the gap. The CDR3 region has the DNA TGTGCCAGCAGCCTCACGAACACCGGGGAGCTGTTTTTT. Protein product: CASSLTNTGELFF.

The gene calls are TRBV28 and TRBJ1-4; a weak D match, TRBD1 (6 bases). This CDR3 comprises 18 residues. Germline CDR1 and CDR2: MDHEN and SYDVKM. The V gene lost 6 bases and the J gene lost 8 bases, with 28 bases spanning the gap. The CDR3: CASSNEIKGGGRQEKLFF. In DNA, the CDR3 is TGTGCCAGCAGCAACGAAATCAAGGGAGGGGGAAGGCAGGAAAAACTGTTTTTT.

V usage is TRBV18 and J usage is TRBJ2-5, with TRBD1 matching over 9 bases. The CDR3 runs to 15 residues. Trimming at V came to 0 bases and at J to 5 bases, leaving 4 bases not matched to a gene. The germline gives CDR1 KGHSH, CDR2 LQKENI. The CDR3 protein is CASSPPGTGIETQYF. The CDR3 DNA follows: TGTGCCAGCTCACCACCGGGGACAGGGATCGAGACCCAGTACTTC.

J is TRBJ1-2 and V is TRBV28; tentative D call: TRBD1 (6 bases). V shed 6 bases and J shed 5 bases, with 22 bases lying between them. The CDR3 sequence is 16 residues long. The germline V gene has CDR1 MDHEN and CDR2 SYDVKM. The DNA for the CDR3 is TGTGCCAGCAGGGACCGGGGGTCCGGGACACGGTATGGCTACACCTTC. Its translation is CASRDRGSGTRYGYTF.

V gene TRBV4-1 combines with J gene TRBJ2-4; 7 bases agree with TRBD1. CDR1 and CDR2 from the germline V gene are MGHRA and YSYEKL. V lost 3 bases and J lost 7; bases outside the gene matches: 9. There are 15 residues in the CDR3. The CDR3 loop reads CASSQTGTFGNIQYF. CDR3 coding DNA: TGCGCCAGCAGCCAGACAGGGACATTCGGGAACATTCAGTACTTC.

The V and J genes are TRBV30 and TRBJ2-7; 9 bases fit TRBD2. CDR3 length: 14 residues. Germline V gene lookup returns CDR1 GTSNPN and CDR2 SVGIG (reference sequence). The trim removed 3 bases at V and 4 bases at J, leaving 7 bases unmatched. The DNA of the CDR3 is TGTGCCTGGAGCGCGGGACTAGCAGAGTACGAGCAGTACTTC. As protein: CAWSAGLAEYEQYF. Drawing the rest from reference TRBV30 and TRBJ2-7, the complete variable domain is SQTIHQWPATLVQPVGSPLSLECTVEGTSNPNLYWYRQAAGRGLQLLFYSVGIGQISSEVPQNLSASRPQDRQFILSSKKLLLSDSGFYLCAWSAGLAEYEQYFGPGTRLTVT.

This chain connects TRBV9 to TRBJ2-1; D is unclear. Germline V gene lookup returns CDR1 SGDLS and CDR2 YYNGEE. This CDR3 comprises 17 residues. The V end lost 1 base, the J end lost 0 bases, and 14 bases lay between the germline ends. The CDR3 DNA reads TGTGCCAGCAGCGTACGTCCCCAAGTAAGCTCCTACAATGAGCAGTTCTTC. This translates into CASSVRPQVSSYNEQFF.

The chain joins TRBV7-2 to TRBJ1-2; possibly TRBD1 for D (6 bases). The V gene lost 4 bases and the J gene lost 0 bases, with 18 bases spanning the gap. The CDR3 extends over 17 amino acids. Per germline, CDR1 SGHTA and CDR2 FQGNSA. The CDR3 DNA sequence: TGTGCCAGCAGCTATAACCAGGGGCCAACAACTAACTATGGCTACACCTTC. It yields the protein CASSYNQGPTTNYGYTF.

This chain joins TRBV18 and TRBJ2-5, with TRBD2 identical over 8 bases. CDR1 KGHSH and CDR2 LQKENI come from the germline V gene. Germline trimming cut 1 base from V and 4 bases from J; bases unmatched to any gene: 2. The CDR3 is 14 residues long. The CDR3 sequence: CASSPQRGPETQYF. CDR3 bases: TGTGCCAGCTCACCACAGCGGGGGCCAGAGACCCAGTACTTC.

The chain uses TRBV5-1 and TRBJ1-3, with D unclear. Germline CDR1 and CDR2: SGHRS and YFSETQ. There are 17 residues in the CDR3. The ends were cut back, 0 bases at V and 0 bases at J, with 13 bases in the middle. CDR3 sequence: CASSLGAQAGSGNTIYF. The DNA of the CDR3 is TGCGCCAGCAGCTTGGGGGCGCAGGCCGGCTCTGGAAACACCATATATTTT.

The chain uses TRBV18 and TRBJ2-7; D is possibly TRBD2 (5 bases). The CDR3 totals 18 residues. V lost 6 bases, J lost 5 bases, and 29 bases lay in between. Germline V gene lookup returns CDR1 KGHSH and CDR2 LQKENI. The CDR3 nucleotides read TGTGCCAGCTCCTTCGCGCGCACACCCCCCCACGGGGATAACGAGCAGTACTTC. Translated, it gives CASSFARTPPHGDNEQYF.

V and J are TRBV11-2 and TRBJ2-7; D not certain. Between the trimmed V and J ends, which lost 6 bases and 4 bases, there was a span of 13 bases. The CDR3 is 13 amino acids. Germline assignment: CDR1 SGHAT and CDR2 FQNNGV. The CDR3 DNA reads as TGTGCCAGCAGGGCGCTAGGGCGGTACGAGCAGTACTTC. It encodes CASRALGRYEQYF.

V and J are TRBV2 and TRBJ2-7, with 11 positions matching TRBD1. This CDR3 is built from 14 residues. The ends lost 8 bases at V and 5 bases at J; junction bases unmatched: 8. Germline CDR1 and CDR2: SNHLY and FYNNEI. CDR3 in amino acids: CASGGGTGGDEQYF. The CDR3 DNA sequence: TGTGCCAGCGGGGGTGGGACAGGGGGTGACGAGCAGTACTTC.

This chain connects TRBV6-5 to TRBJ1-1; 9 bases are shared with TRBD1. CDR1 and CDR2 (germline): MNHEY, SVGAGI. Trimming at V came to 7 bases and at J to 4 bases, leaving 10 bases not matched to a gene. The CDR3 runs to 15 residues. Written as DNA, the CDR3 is TGTGCCAGCAACTTCGCCGGGACAGGGCGCACTGAAGCTTTCTTT. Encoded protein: CASNFAGTGRTEAFF.

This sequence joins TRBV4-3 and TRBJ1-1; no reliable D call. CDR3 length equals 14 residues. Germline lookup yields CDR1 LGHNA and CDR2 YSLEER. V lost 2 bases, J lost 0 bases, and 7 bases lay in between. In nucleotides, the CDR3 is TGCGCCAGCAGCCAAAAAACAGTGAACACTGAAGCTTTCTTT. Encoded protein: CASSQKTVNTEAFF.

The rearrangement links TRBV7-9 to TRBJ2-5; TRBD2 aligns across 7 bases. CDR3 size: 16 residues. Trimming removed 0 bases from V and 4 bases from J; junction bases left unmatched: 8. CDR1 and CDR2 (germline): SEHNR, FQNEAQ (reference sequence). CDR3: CASSLAGGTLGETQYF. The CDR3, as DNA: TGTGCCAGCAGCTTAGCGGGAGGGACCCTGGGAGAGACCCAGTACTTC. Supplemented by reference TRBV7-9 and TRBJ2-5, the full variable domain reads DTGVSQNPRHKITKRGQNVTFRCDPISEHNRLYWYRQTLGQGPEFLTYFQNEAQLEKSRLLSDRFSAERPKGSFSTLEIQRTEQGDSAMYLCASSLAGGTLGETQYFGPGTRLLVL.

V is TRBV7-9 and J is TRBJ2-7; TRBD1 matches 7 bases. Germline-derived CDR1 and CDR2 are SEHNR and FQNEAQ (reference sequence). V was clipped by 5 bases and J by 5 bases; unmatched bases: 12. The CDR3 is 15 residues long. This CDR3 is CASSVTGKAENEQYF. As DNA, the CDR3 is TGTGCCAGCAGCGTGACAGGGAAGGCAGAAAACGAGCAGTACTTC.

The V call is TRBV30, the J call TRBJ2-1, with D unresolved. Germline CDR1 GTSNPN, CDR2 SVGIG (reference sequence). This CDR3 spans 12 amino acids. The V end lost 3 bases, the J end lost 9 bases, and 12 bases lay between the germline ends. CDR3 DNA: TGTGCCTGGAGGCAGGAGCTCGGTGAGCAGTTCTTC. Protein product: CAWRQELGEQFF.

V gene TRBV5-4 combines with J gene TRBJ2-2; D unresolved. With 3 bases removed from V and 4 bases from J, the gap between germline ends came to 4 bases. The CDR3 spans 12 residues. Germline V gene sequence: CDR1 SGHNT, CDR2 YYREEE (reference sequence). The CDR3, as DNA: TGTGCCAGCAGCTCGTCCACCGGGGAGCTGTTTTTT. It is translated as CASSSSTGELFF.

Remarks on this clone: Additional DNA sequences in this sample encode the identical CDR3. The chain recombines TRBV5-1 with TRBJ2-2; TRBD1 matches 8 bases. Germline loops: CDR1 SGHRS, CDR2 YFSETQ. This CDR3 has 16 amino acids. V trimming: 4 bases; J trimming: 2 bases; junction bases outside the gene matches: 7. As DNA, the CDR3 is TGCGCCAGCAGCACCGGACAGGGACCCAACACCGGGGAGCTGTTTTTT. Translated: CASSTGQGPNTGELFF.

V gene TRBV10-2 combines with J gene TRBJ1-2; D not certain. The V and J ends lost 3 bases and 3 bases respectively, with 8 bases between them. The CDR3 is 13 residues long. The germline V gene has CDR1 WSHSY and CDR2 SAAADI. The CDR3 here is CASSEQSYYGYTF. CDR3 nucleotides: TGCGCCAGCAGTGAACAGTCCTACTATGGCTACACCTTC.

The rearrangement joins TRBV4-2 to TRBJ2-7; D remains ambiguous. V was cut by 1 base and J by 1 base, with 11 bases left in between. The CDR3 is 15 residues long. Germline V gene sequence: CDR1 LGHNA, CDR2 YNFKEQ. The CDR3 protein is CASSQVNEGSYEQYF. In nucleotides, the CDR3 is TGTGCCAGCAGCCAAGTAAACGAAGGTTCCTACGAGCAGTACTTC.

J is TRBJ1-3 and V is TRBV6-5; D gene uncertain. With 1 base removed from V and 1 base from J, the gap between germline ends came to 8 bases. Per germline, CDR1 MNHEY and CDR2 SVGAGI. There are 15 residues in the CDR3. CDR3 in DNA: TGTGCCAGCAGTTACTATGGGGATTCTGGAAACACCATATATTTT. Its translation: CASSYYGDSGNTIYF.

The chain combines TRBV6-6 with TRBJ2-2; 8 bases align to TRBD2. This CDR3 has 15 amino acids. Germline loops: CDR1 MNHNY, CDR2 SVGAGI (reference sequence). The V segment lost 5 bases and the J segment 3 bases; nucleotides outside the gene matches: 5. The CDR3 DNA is TGTGCCAGCAGTCCGGGGGGGCGGGACACCGGGGAGCTGTTTTTT. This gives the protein CASSPGGRDTGELFF.

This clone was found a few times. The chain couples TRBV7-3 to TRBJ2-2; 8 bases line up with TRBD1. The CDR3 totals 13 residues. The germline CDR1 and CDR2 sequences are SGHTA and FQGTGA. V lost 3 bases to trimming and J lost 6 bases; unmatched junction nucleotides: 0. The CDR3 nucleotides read TGTGCCAGCAGCTTCAGGGGGCCCGGGGAGCTGTTTTTT. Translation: CASSFRGPGELFF.